One sample yielded the 5 T cell receptor beta chains listed below, sequenced in a study of neurological immune-mediated disorders. TCRdb fed the 5' RACE reads into MiXCR, producing one record per CDR3 protein. Here the sample spans about 33,000 distinct CDR3 sequences, approximately 1.4% being singletons. Sequenced material: PBMCs. The receptors come from a woman in her thirties with multiple sclerosis.

The sample holds many counts of this clonotype. The rearrangement joins TRBV6-5 to TRBJ1-2, with TRBD1 identical over 7 bases. This CDR3 is built from 16 residues. Germline CDR1 MNHEY, CDR2 SVGAGI. The trim removed 7 bases at V and 4 bases at J, leaving 15 bases unmatched. This CDR3 is CASKVGQGVVGYGYTF. Written as DNA, the CDR3 is TGTGCCAGCAAGGTGGGGCAGGGGGTAGTAGGCTATGGCTACACCTTC.

This clonotype was recorded many times. The chain links TRBV3-1 to TRBJ2-1, with TRBD2 identical over 13 bases. V trimming: 6 bases; J trimming: 8 bases; junction bases outside the gene matches: 7. Looked up from germline, CDR1 is LGHDT and CDR2 is YNNKEL (reference sequence). The CDR3 is 15 amino acids. CDR3 sequence reads: CASRLLAGGPYEQFF. As DNA, the CDR3 is TGTGCCAGCAGACTACTAGCGGGGGGGCCATATGAGCAGTTCTTC.

In its sample, this clonotype was seen a few times. This chain links TRBV28 with TRBJ1-6; D possibly corresponds to TRBD1 (6 bases). Germline V gene sequence: CDR1 MDHEN, CDR2 SYDVKM. V was shortened by 8 bases and J by 0 bases, with 11 bases between the two germline ends. The CDR3 sequence is 15 residues long. CDR3 region: CASRDKSSYNSPLHF. As DNA, the CDR3 is TGTGCCAGCCGGGACAAGAGCTCCTATAATTCACCCCTCCACTTT.

This clonotype showed up many times. This chain uses TRBV10-3 with TRBJ2-7, with TRBD1 identical over 9 bases. The J segment lost 1 base and the V segment lost 6 bases, leaving 4 bases of the junction unmatched. CDR3 size: 14 residues. CDR1 is ENHRY and CDR2 is SYGVKD in the germline V gene. In DNA, the CDR3 is TGTGCCATCAGCCGGGACAGGGAATCCTACGAGCAGTACTTC. As protein: CAISRDRESYEQYF.

This clonotype came up many times. The rearrangement joins TRBV20-1 to TRBJ2-3; 13 bases are a match to TRBD2. The CDR3 runs to 14 residues. Per the germline V gene, CDR1 is DFQATT and CDR2 is SNEGSKA (reference sequence). V dropped 7 bases and J dropped 0; count of bases not matched to a gene: 1. The CDR3 coding sequence is TGCAGTGGACTAGCGGGGGGCAGCACAGATACGCAGTATTTT. Protein sequence: CSGLAGGSTDTQYF.